These 25 T cell receptor beta chains originate from one sample sequenced in a study of cytotoxic CD8 clonotypes in ibrutinib-treated CLL. Assay used: immunoSEQ multiplex PCR; TCRdb lists only in-frame clones, some missing. The repertoire consists of fewer than 85,000 clones, with 70% to 80% occurring once and the leading ten covering roughly 4.8%. The material was PBMCs, obtained after 12 months of ibrutinib treatment. Every receptor here comes from a human donor with chronic lymphocytic leukemia.

The chain links TRBV27 to TRBJ2-7, with 8 nucleotides matching TRBD1. V was clipped by 4 bases and J by 5 bases; unmatched bases: 10. The CDR3 covers 15 residues. The germline V gene encodes CDR1 MNHEY and CDR2 SMNVEV (reference sequence). CDR3 in DNA: TGTGCCAGCAGTTCCCGCGGACAGGGTTTCCACGAGCAGTACTTC. Translated: CASSSRGQGFHEQYF.

V usage is TRBV2 and J usage is TRBJ2-5, with D maybe TRBD2 (6 bases). Trimming took 8 bases from V and 5 from J, leaving 12 bases between them. CDR1 and CDR2 (germline): SNHLY, FYNNEI. The CDR3 consists of 12 residues. The CDR3 DNA reads TGTGCCAGCCCCCGGGGGAGGGAGACCCAGTACTTC. It codes for CASPRGRETQYF.

This chain joins TRBV7-3 and TRBJ2-1; TRBD1 agrees at 7 bases. V shed 4 bases, J shed 6 bases, and the junction held 6 bases outside the gene matches. In germline, CDR1 is SGHTA, CDR2 FQGTGA. CDR3 length: 14 residues. CDR3 sequence (DNA): TGTGCCAGCAGCTCCGGGGCAGGGGGCAATGAGCAGTTCTTC. Translated, it gives CASSSGAGGNEQFF.

This sequence joins TRBV4-3 and TRBJ1-2; no reliable D call. V was clipped by 0 bases and J by 2 bases, with 10 bases between them. The CDR3 extends over 15 amino acids. CDR1 LGHNA and CDR2 YSLEER come from the germline V gene. The CDR3 region is CASSQDSGFNYGYTF. The DNA of the CDR3 is TGCGCCAGCAGCCAAGATTCGGGCTTCAACTATGGCTACACCTTC.

This clone has just one count. This chain joins TRBV7-2 and TRBJ2-3; D assignment may be TRBD1 or TRBD2 (5 bases each). Trimming took off 4 bases at V and 5 bases at J, with 13 bases between the two ends. Germline assignment: CDR1 SGHTA and CDR2 FQGNSA. The CDR3 is 14 residues long. This chain's CDR3 is CASSSGLQGDTQYF. CDR3 coding DNA: TGTGCCAGCAGCTCGGGGCTCCAGGGAGATACGCAGTATTTT.

The chain's CDR3 is CASIKGRGEAYEQFF. Written as DNA, the CDR3 is TGTGCCAGCATCAAAGGGAGGGGGGAGGCCTATGAGCAGTTCTTC. V and J are TRBV6-5 and TRBJ2-1; D is perhaps TRBD2 (7 bases). Germline lookup yields CDR1 MNHEY and CDR2 SVGAGI. This CDR3 is built from 15 residues. V was trimmed by 7 bases and J by 8 bases, leaving 21 bases between them.

The chain is built from TRBV7-2 and TRBJ2-5; 8 bases align to TRBD2. Germline V gene data show CDR1 as SGHTA and CDR2 as FQGNSA. The V and J ends lost 5 bases and 5 bases, in that order; junction bases with no gene match: 7. The CDR3 is 14 amino acids. CDR3 sequence (DNA): TGTGCCAGCAGCCCCCCGGGGGGGCGGGAGACCCAGTACTTC. Translated: CASSPPGGRETQYF.

The rearrangement joins TRBV28 to TRBJ2-5; TRBD2 matches at 10 bases. Germline CDR1 reads MDHEN; CDR2 reads SYDVKM. There are 12 residues in the CDR3. Losses at the gene ends were 8 bases for V and 13 bases for J; bases not matched to a gene: 10. DNA for the CDR3: TGTGCCAGCTGGGGGCTAGCGGGAGTAACGTACTTC. Protein: CASWGLAGVTYF. The whole variable domain, filled in from reference TRBV28 and TRBJ2-5, reads DVKVTQSSRYLVKRTGEKVFLECVQDMDHENMFWYRQDPGLGLRLIYFSYDVKMKEKGDIPEGYSVSREKKERFSLILESASTNQTSMYLCASWGLAGVTYFGPGTRLLVL.

The rearrangement joins TRBV5-1 to TRBJ1-1; D is ambiguous. The CDR3 has 12 residues. Germline CDR1 is SGHRS and CDR2 is YFSETQ. The V end was cut by 4 bases, the J end by 0 bases, with 4 bases between. The DNA for the CDR3 is TGCGCCAGCAGCAATATGAACACTGAAGCTTTCTTT. Its translation: CASSNMNTEAFF. The complete variable domain, with remaining parts taken from reference TRBV5-1 and TRBJ1-1, reads KAGVTQTPRYLIKTRGQQVTLSCSPISGHRSVSWYQQTPGQGLQFLFEYFSETQRNKGNFPGRFSGRQFSNSRSEMNVSTLELGDSALYLCASSNMNTEAFFGQGTRLTVV.

This clone was seen a single time. The chain combines TRBV28 with TRBJ2-3, with D perhaps matching TRBD1 (5 bases). The CDR3 is made up of 13 amino acids. Germline V lookup: CDR1 MDHEN, CDR2 SYDVKM. Deletions cut 6 bases from V and 8 bases from J, with 15 bases between. The DNA for the CDR3 is TGTGCCAGCAGCCCGTGGGGCCTTGGTACGCAGTATTTT. This encodes CASSPWGLGTQYF.

This clone was seen a handful of times. The rearrangement uses TRBV11-3 and TRBJ2-1; TRBD2 aligns across 8 bases. Germline lookup yields CDR1 SGHNT and CDR2 YENEEA. This CDR3 comprises 13 residues. V dropped 10 bases and J dropped 9; count of bases not matched to a gene: 11. CDR3: CATSLGAGGEQFF. The CDR3 DNA is TGTGCCACCTCCTTAGGGGCGGGGGGTGAGCAGTTCTTC. The full variable domain, completed using reference TRBV11-3 and TRBJ2-1, is EAGVVQSPRYKIIEKKQPVAFWCNPISGHNTLYWYLQNLGQGPELLIRYENEEAVDDSQLPKDRFSAERLKGVDSTLKIQPAELGDSAVYLCATSLGAGGEQFFGPGTRLTVL.

This rearrangement joins TRBV6-1 to TRBJ2-7; 12 bases match TRBD1. CDR1 MNHNS and CDR2 SASEGT come from the germline V gene. The CDR3 has 14 amino acids. V was clipped by 6 bases and J by 6 bases; unmatched bases: 6. CDR3 in DNA: TGTGCCAGCAGCCCCGGGACAGGGGGCCTCGAGCAGTACTTC. Translation: CASSPGTGGLEQYF.

The chain couples TRBV11-1 to TRBJ2-3, with 11 bases that match TRBD2. Germline loops: CDR1 SGHAT, CDR2 FQDESV (reference sequence). The CDR3 runs 16 residues. J lost 6 bases, V lost 5 bases, and 10 bases had no gene match. In DNA, the CDR3 is TGTGCCAGCAGCCCTTCCAGGACTAGCGGGCGGGATACGCAGTATTTT. Its protein is CASSPSRTSGRDTQYF.

This clone was detected a few times. This rearrangement joins TRBV28 to TRBJ1-5; the match to TRBD1 covers 7 bases. There are 17 residues in the CDR3. V trimming: 6 bases; J trimming: 0 bases; junction bases outside the gene matches: 11. The V gene's germline CDR1 is MDHEN and CDR2 SYDVKM. For the CDR3, the DNA is TGTGCCAGCAGCCACCGATTGACAGGGCATAGCAATCAGCCCCAGCATTTT. Translated: CASSHRLTGHSNQPQHF. Full variable domain (remainder filled in from reference TRBV28 and TRBJ1-5): DVKVTQSSRYLVKRTGEKVFLECVQDMDHENMFWYRQDPGLGLRLIYFSYDVKMKEKGDIPEGYSVSREKKERFSLILESASTNQTSMYLCASSHRLTGHSNQPQHFGDGTRLSIL.

This chain uses TRBV18 with TRBJ1-1, with a weak D call TRBD1 (5 bases). Germline lookup yields CDR1 KGHSH and CDR2 LQKENI. The V gene lost 8 bases and the J gene lost 4 bases, with 20 bases spanning the gap. CDR3 length: 15 amino acids. The CDR3 loop reads CASKSRWERGTEAFF. As DNA, the CDR3 is TGTGCCAGCAAATCCCGGTGGGAAAGGGGCACTGAAGCTTTCTTT.

This clone was seen only a few times. V usage is TRBV18 and J usage is TRBJ1-5, with D uncertain. Germline CDR1 and CDR2: KGHSH and LQKENI. The V end was cut by 4 bases, the J end by 2 bases, with 9 bases between. This CDR3 comprises 14 residues. The CDR3 region is CASSQDTGNQPQHF. The DNA of the CDR3 is TGTGCCAGCTCACAAGACACCGGCAATCAGCCCCAGCATTTT.

This clone turned up a few times. CDR3 amino acids: CASSPFDYEQYF. CDR3 in DNA: TGTGCCAGCAGCCCCTTCGACTACGAGCAGTACTTC. The J gene is TRBJ2-7, the V gene TRBV11-2, with unresolved D. V was shortened by 5 bases and J by 3 bases, with 8 bases between the two germline ends. This CDR3 has 12 residues. CDR1 is SGHAT, CDR2 FQNNGV, per germline.

The genes are TRBV27 and TRBJ1-1, with D perhaps TRBD1 (5 bases). The length of the CDR3 is 14 residues. Germline V gene lookup returns CDR1 MNHEY and CDR2 SMNVEV (reference sequence). Trimming removed 2 bases from V and 7 bases from J, with 14 bases in between. The DNA for the CDR3 is TGTGCCAGCAGTTTAAGCCGGGGGTGGGGTGAAGCTTTCTTT. The encoded protein is CASSLSRGWGEAFF.

The chain carries TRBV5-5 and TRBJ2-3; 7 bases are a match to TRBD2. CDR1 SGHKS and CDR2 YYEKEE come from the germline V gene (reference sequence). V was pared by 4 bases and J by 0 bases, with 8 bases of the junction left unmatched. This CDR3 contains 16 residues. The CDR3 spells CASSTPLAASTDTQYF. In DNA form, the CDR3 reads TGTGCCAGCAGCACCCCCCTAGCGGCGAGCACAGATACGCAGTATTTT.

V usage is TRBV27 and J usage is TRBJ1-3; D gene uncertain. V lost 5 bases to trimming and J lost 0 bases, with 11 bases between them. The length of the CDR3 is 15 residues. CDR1 and CDR2 from the germline V gene are MNHEY and SMNVEV (reference sequence). The CDR3 DNA sequence: TGTGCCAGCAGTCCCGGACCCAACTCTGGAAACACCATATATTTT. It specifies CASSPGPNSGNTIYF.

About this clone itself: The junction does not match germline at one end; this may be a read error. The rearrangement joins TRBV7-2 to TRBJ2-5; D remains unclear. This CDR3 has 12 amino acids. CDR1 is SGHTA and CDR2 is FQGNSA in the germline V gene. The CDR3 nucleotides read TGTGCCAGCAGCAATCCACAAGGGACCCAGTACTTC. It is translated as CASSNPQGTQYF. The full variable domain, in which reference TRBV7-2 and TRBJ2-5 provide the parts outside the CDR3, is GAGVSQSPSNKVTEKGKDVELRCDPISGHTALYWYRQSLGQGLEFLIYFQGNSAPDKSGLPSDRFSAERTGGSVSTLTIQRTQQEDSAVYLCASSNPQGTQYFGPGTRLLVL.

The V call is TRBV7-8, the J call TRBJ1-1; TRBD1 might be the D (6 bases). The CDR3 extends over 15 amino acids. Germline loops: CDR1 SGHVS, CDR2 FQNEAQ. V shed 7 bases and J shed 4 bases, with 19 bases lying between them. In nucleotides, the CDR3 is TGTGCCAGCAACCGACTGGGGGGGGCAAGCACTGAAGCTTTCTTT. Translation gives CASNRLGGASTEAFF.

This sequence joins TRBV29-1 and TRBJ1-2; D unresolved. Germline loops: CDR1 SQVTM, CDR2 ANQGSEA. The CDR3 runs 12 residues. The V gene lost 6 bases and the J gene lost 5 bases, with 13 bases spanning the gap. Here the CDR3 DNA reads TGCAGCGTCCGAATCCTTGGGTATGGCTACACCTTC. Residues: CSVRILGYGYTF.

The rearrangement joins TRBV4-3 to TRBJ1-2; tentatively, D is TRBD1 (6 bases). CDR1 is LGHNA and CDR2 is YSLEER in the germline V gene. The ends were cut back, 1 base at V and 3 bases at J, with 9 bases in the middle. The CDR3 is 14 residues long. The CDR3 coding sequence is TGCGCCAGCAGCCAAGGGGGGGCGCACTATGGCTACACCTTC. Translated: CASSQGGAHYGYTF.

The count of this clone is one. The chain recombines TRBV5-1 with TRBJ2-4; TRBD2 matches 7 bases. The germline CDR1 and CDR2 sequences are SGHRS and YFSETQ. The junction had 17 bases not matched to a gene; V was cut back by 2 bases and J by 0 bases. The CDR3 covers 20 residues. In nucleotides, the CDR3 is TGCGCCAGCAGCTTACCCCTCACGAACGGGGGGTTTCTAGCCAAAAACATTCAGTACTTC. Its translation is CASSLPLTNGGFLAKNIQYF.